This entry lists 10 T cell receptor beta chains sequenced from one sample in a study of T-cell memory formation after mild COVID-19. TCRdb re-derived calls from the 5' RACE reads in MiXCR, one entry per CDR3 protein. The sample has around 370,000 distinct CDR3 sequences, 20% to 25% seen once. The sample consisted of PBMCs or a T cell subset sorted from them (not recorded which). These receptors all stem from an adult woman who had mild COVID-19 (a few samples of this study predate the infection). Cell type and time point are not known.

The chain recombines TRBV6-5 with TRBJ2-1; 11 bases map to TRBD2. CDR1 is MNHEY and CDR2 is SVGAGI in the germline V gene. V dropped 6 bases and J dropped 2; count of bases not matched to a gene: 0. The CDR3 runs 14 residues. The CDR3: CASRLAGAYNEQFF. The CDR3 nucleotides read TGTGCCAGCAGACTAGCGGGGGCCTACAATGAGCAGTTCTTC.

J is TRBJ1-1 and V is TRBV7-3; D unclear. This CDR3 spans 13 amino acids. The germline V gene encodes CDR1 SGHTA and CDR2 FQGTGA. V shed 3 bases and J shed 3 bases, with 8 bases lying between them. Here the CDR3 DNA reads TGTGCCAGCAGCTTGCACGAGGACACTGAAGCTTTCTTT. This encodes CASSLHEDTEAFF. Variable domain in full (rest from reference TRBV7-3 and TRBJ1-1): GAGVSQTPSNKVTEKGKYVELRCDPISGHTALYWYRQSLGQGPEFLIYFQGTGAADDSGLPNDRFFAVRPEGSVSTLKIQRTERGDSAVYLCASSLHEDTEAFFGQGTRLTVV.

This clonotype was detected a few times. The chain links TRBV30 to TRBJ2-7, with 8 nucleotides matching TRBD1. The CDR3 has 14 residues. CDR1 and CDR2 from the germline V gene are GTSNPN and SVGIG (reference sequence). V lost 3 bases and J lost 2; bases outside the gene matches: 6. The CDR3 is CAWRWGQETYEQYF. CDR3 DNA sequence: TGTGCCTGGAGATGGGGACAGGAGACCTACGAGCAGTACTTC.

This chain uses TRBV12-3 or TRBV12-4 with TRBJ2-1; D perhaps matches TRBD2 (6 bases). This CDR3 comprises 12 residues. The V end lost 7 bases, the J end lost 7 bases, and 11 bases lay between the germline ends. The CDR3 bases are TGTGCCAGCACCCCTGGGACTAATGAGCAGTTCTTC. Encoded protein: CASTPGTNEQFF.

This clonotype appeared a few times. V and J are TRBV10-3 and TRBJ2-1, with 9 bases aligning to TRBD1. V was pared by 3 bases and J by 6 bases, with 9 bases of the junction left unmatched. Germline V gene data show CDR1 as ENHRY and CDR2 as SYGVKD. The CDR3 is 16 amino acids. The CDR3 sequence is CAISDPGTGRSNEQFF. CDR3 nucleotide sequence: TGTGCCATCAGTGATCCCGGGACAGGGCGAAGCAATGAGCAGTTCTTC.

This clonotype was found a few times. This rearrangement joins TRBV3-1 to TRBJ2-7; a possible D gene is TRBD2 (5 bases). V was trimmed by 4 bases and J by 0 bases, leaving 10 bases between them. Germline V gene lookup returns CDR1 LGHDT and CDR2 YNNKEL (reference sequence). The CDR3 spans 14 residues. The chain's CDR3 is CASSPTRNSYEQYF. CDR3 DNA: TGTGCCAGCAGCCCAACTAGAAACTCCTACGAGCAGTACTTC.

The chain links TRBV12-3 or TRBV12-4 to TRBJ2-2, with D perhaps matching TRBD1 or TRBD2 (5 bases each). The CDR3 length is 15 residues. The germline V and J ends were trimmed by 2 bases and 9 bases, with 16 bases remaining between them. The CDR3 spells CASSLWGTPERELFF. The CDR3 DNA sequence: TGTGCCAGCAGTTTATGGGGGACCCCCGAGCGGGAGCTGTTTTTT.

This clonotype has more than one count but fewer than ten. The chain recombines TRBV4-3 with TRBJ2-1, with D perhaps assigned TRBD1 or TRBD2 (6 bases each). This CDR3 region has 18 residues. Trimming pared 2 bases from V and 5 bases from J, leaving 22 bases between. Germline V gene sequence: CDR1 LGHNA, CDR2 YSLEER. The CDR3 sequence: CASSQRITRQRGDNEQFF. CDR3 sequence (DNA): TGCGCCAGCAGCCAACGGATAACCCGCCAAAGGGGGGACAATGAGCAGTTCTTC.

The sample holds a few counts of this clonotype. This chain links TRBV29-1 with TRBJ1-1; 8 bases line up with TRBD1. Germline-derived CDR1 and CDR2 are SQVTM and ANQGSEA. Trimming took 5 bases from V and 5 from J; bases not matched to a gene: 10. The CDR3 loop spans 14 amino acids. CDR3 sequence reads: CSVRQGARGTEAFF. The CDR3 DNA is TGCAGCGTTCGTCAGGGGGCGCGAGGGACTGAAGCTTTCTTT.

This clonotype was found a few times. The genes are TRBV5-1 and TRBJ2-3, with 12 bases that match TRBD2. The ends lost 7 bases at V and 8 bases at J; junction bases unmatched: 5. Germline CDR1 and CDR2: SGHRS and YFSETQ. The CDR3 is 13 residues long. As DNA, the CDR3 is TGCGCCAGCGTACTAGCGGGGGGAAGTACGCAGTATTTT. Translation gives CASVLAGGSTQYF. Full variable domain (rest looked up from reference TRBV5-1 and TRBJ2-3): KAGVTQTPRYLIKTRGQQVTLSCSPISGHRSVSWYQQTPGQGLQFLFEYFSETQRNKGNFPGRFSGRQFSNSRSEMNVSTLELGDSALYLCASVLAGGSTQYFGPGTRLTVL.